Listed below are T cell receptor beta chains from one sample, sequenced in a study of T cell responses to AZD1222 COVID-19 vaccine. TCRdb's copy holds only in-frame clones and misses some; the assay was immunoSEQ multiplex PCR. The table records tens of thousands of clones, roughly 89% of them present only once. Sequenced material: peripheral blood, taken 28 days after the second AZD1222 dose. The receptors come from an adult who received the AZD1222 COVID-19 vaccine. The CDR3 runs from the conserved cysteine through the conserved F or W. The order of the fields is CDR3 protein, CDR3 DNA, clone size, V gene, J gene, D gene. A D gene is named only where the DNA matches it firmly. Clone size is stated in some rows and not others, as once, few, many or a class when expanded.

CDR3: CASSSLRSGNTIYF
DNA: TGTGCCAGCAGCTCACTGCGATCTGGAAACACCATATATTTT
size: NA
V: TRBV7-9
J: TRBJ1-3
D: NA

CDR3: CASSLRDTYEQYF
DNA: TGTGCCAGCAGCTTACGGGATACCTACGAGCAGTACTTC
size: NA
V: TRBV7-7
J: TRBJ2-7
D: NA

CDR3: CASSWTGSNSPLHF
DNA: TGTGCCAGCAGTTGGACAGGTTCTAATTCACCCCTCCACTTT
size: NA
V: TRBV6-5
J: TRBJ1-6
D: TRBD1

CDR3: CASSIDAVLPNYGYTF
DNA: TGTGCCAGTAGTATAGATGCAGTTCTTCCTAACTATGGCTACACCTTC
size: once
V: TRBV19
J: TRBJ1-2
D: NA

CDR3: CASSFNRGDEQFF
DNA: TGTGCCAGCAGCTTTAACCGGGGCGATGAGCAGTTCTTC
size: NA
V: TRBV7-3
J: TRBJ2-1
D: NA

CDR3: CASSRTEDGELFF
DNA: TGTGCCAGCAGCCGAACAGAAGACGGGGAGCTGTTTTTT
size: once
V: TRBV7-7
J: TRBJ2-2
D: NA

CDR3: CASSPRTGLGGEQFF
DNA: TGTGCCAGCAGCCCCCGGACAGGGTTGGGCGGTGAGCAGTTCTTC
size: once
V: TRBV9
J: TRBJ2-1
D: TRBD1

CDR3: CASSDRGRETQYF
DNA: TGTGCCAGTAGTGACAGGGGACGGGAGACCCAGTACTTC
size: NA
V: TRBV19
J: TRBJ2-5
D: TRBD1

CDR3: CASIGKGRNNEQFF
DNA: TGTGCCAGCATAGGTAAGGGGCGCAACAATGAGCAGTTCTTC
size: NA
V: TRBV2
J: TRBJ2-1
D: NA

CDR3: CASSLMGAGGTDEQYF
DNA: TGTGCCAGCAGCTTAATGGGCGCAGGGGGAACCGACGAGCAGTACTTC
size: NA
V: TRBV7-6
J: TRBJ2-7
D: TRBD1

CDR3: CASSSGGTDTQYF
DNA: TGCGCCAGCAGCAGCGGGGGCACAGATACGCAGTATTTT
size: few
V: TRBV5-1
J: TRBJ2-3
D: TRBD2

CDR3: CATKKVSGNTIYF
DNA: TGTGCCACCAAAAAAGTCTCTGGAAACACCATATATTTT
size: NA
V: TRBV19
J: TRBJ1-3
D: NA

CDR3: CASSSRQGKFYEQYF
DNA: TGTGCCAGCAGCTCCCGACAGGGGAAGTTCTACGAGCAGTACTTC
size: NA
V: TRBV6-5
J: TRBJ2-7
D: TRBD1

CDR3: CASRTSGSYNEQFF
DNA: TGTGCCAGTAGGACTAGCGGGTCATACAATGAGCAGTTCTTC
size: NA
V: TRBV19
J: TRBJ2-1
D: TRBD2

CDR3: CASSAGSRQPLHF
DNA: TGTGCCAGCAGTGCAGGCAGCCGGCAACCCCTCCACTTT
size: NA
V: TRBV6-4
J: TRBJ1-6
D: NA

CDR3: CASSPDRGPNQPQHF
DNA: TGTGCCAGCAGCCCGGACAGGGGCCCAAATCAGCCCCAGCATTTT
size: NA
V: TRBV7-8
J: TRBJ1-5
D: TRBD1

CDR3: CASRMTGAYGYTF
DNA: TGTGCCAGCAGGATGACAGGGGCCTATGGCTACACCTTC
size: NA
V: TRBV27
J: TRBJ1-2
D: TRBD1

CDR3: CASSLTGGYEQFF
DNA: TGTGCCAGCAGCTTAACTGGTGGTTACGAGCAGTTCTTC
size: once
V: TRBV7-3
J: TRBJ2-1
D: NA

CDR3: CASSPPTIGNTIYF
DNA: TGTGCCAGCTCACCACCGACGATCGGGAACACCATATATTTT
size: NA
V: TRBV18
J: TRBJ1-3
D: NA

CDR3: CASSPRTSRYNEQFF
DNA: TGTGCCAGCAGCCCCCGGACTAGCCGATACAATGAGCAGTTCTTC
size: NA
V: TRBV9
J: TRBJ2-1
D: TRBD2

CDR3: CASSQGQNEKLFF
DNA: TGTGCCAGCTCCCAGGGACAAAATGAAAAACTGTTTTTT
size: NA
V: TRBV18
J: TRBJ1-4
D: NA

CDR3: CASSGRQGVSNTEAFF
DNA: TGTGCCAGCAGTGGGCGACAGGGAGTATCGAACACTGAAGCTTTCTTT
size: NA
V: TRBV6-1
J: TRBJ1-1
D: TRBD1

CDR3: CASSQGTGTSGGPRETQYF
DNA: TGCGCCAGCAGCCAAGGAACGGGGACTAGCGGGGGCCCCCGGGAGACCCAGTACTTC
size: few
V: TRBV4-1
J: TRBJ2-5
D: TRBD2

CDR3: CASSVEGGNTEAFF
DNA: TGTGCCAGCAGCGTAGAGGGCGGGAACACTGAAGCTTTCTTT
size: NA
V: TRBV9
J: TRBJ1-1
D: NA

CDR3: CASNGTGVNQPQHF
DNA: TGCGCCAGCAACGGGACAGGGGTAAATCAGCCCCAGCATTTT
size: NA
V: TRBV10-1
J: TRBJ1-5
D: TRBD1

CDR3: CASSQGGYRTEAFF
DNA: TGTGCCAGCAGCCAAGGGGGGTACAGGACTGAAGCTTTCTTT
size: NA
V: TRBV3-1/TRBV3-2
J: TRBJ1-1
D: NA

CDR3: CASSPFRQGLNTGELFF
DNA: TGCGCCAGCAGCCCGTTTAGACAGGGGTTGAACACCGGGGAGCTGTTTTTT
size: NA
V: TRBV4-1
J: TRBJ2-2
D: TRBD1

CDR3: CASSLQEDTEAFF
DNA: TGTGCCAGCAGCCTACAGGAGGACACTGAAGCTTTCTTT
size: NA
V: TRBV7-9
J: TRBJ1-1
D: NA

CDR3: CASSQDQGATEAFF
DNA: TGTGCCAGCAGCCAAGATCAAGGGGCCACTGAAGCTTTCTTT
size: NA
V: TRBV3-1/TRBV3-2
J: TRBJ1-1
D: NA

CDR3: CASSFVAGGTDTQYF
DNA: TGTGCCAGCAGTTTTGTGGCAGGGGGCACAGATACGCAGTATTTT
size: NA
V: TRBV11-2
J: TRBJ2-3
D: NA

CDR3: CASSPQLGGPNEQFF
DNA: TGTGCCAGCAGTCCCCAATTGGGGGGGCCGAATGAGCAGTTCTTC
size: NA
V: TRBV2
J: TRBJ2-1
D: NA

CDR3: CASRAGTGTYTEAFF
DNA: TGTGCCAGCAGGGCAGGGACAGGGACTTACACTGAAGCTTTCTTT
size: NA
V: TRBV6-5
J: TRBJ1-1
D: TRBD1

CDR3: CASSQGGIGYGYTF
DNA: TGCGCCAGCAGCCAGGGGGGGATTGGCTATGGCTACACCTTC
size: NA
V: TRBV4-1
J: TRBJ1-2
D: NA

CDR3: CASSPDSGGPYNEQFF
DNA: TGTGCCAGCAGCCCTGATTCGGGGGGGCCATACAATGAGCAGTTCTTC
size: NA
V: TRBV7-3
J: TRBJ2-1
D: TRBD2

CDR3: CASSEPLGANQPQHF
DNA: TGTGCCAGCAGTGAACCTCTGGGGGCGAATCAGCCCCAGCATTTT
size: NA
V: TRBV6-1
J: TRBJ1-5
D: NA

CDR3: CASSQDPGTNTEAFF
DNA: TGTGCCAGCAGCCAAGATCCGGGAACGAACACTGAAGCTTTCTTT
size: NA
V: TRBV4-2
J: TRBJ1-1
D: NA

CDR3: CASSLGRRGPQHF
DNA: TGTGCCAGCAGTTTAGGGCGGCGAGGGCCCCAGCATTTT
size: NA
V: TRBV27
J: TRBJ1-5
D: NA

CDR3: CASREGGMIYGYTF
DNA: TGTGCCAGCAGGGAAGGGGGCATGATCTATGGCTACACCTTC
size: NA
V: TRBV2
J: TRBJ1-2
D: TRBD1

CDR3: CASSPGTGGNTIYF
DNA: TGTGCCAGCAGCCCCGGGACAGGGGGAAACACCATATATTTT
size: NA
V: TRBV5-4
J: TRBJ1-3
D: TRBD1

CDR3: CASSRGHLGGTEAFF
DNA: TGTGCCAGTAGCCGAGGGCACCTCGGGGGCACTGAAGCTTTCTTT
size: NA
V: TRBV19
J: TRBJ1-1
D: NA

CDR3: CASSLVTGANTGELFF
DNA: TGTGCCAGCAGCTTAGTGACTGGCGCGAACACCGGGGAGCTGTTTTTT
size: NA
V: TRBV7-3
J: TRBJ2-2
D: NA

CDR3: CASRRNSGGPNTGELFF
DNA: TGTGCCAGCAGACGAAATAGCGGGGGCCCTAACACCGGGGAGCTGTTTTTT
size: NA
V: TRBV13
J: TRBJ2-2
D: TRBD2